One sample yielded the 10 T cell receptor beta chains listed below, sequenced in a study of PD-1 blockade in mismatch repair-deficient tumors. Method: immunoSEQ multiplex PCR; TCRdb's copy keeps in-frame clones and lacks some. The repertoire includes around 120,000 clones, roughly nine tenths of them detected once, and about 13% sits in the top ten. This specimen was peripheral blood, taken 44 weeks after starting pembrolizumab. Receptors originate from an adult with mismatch repair-deficient cancer.

The chain links TRBV2 to TRBJ1-1, with D possibly being TRBD1 (5 bases). There are 14 residues in the CDR3. V shed 2 bases and J shed 9 bases, with 16 bases lying between them. Germline CDR1 SNHLY, CDR2 FYNNEI. CDR3 nucleotides: TGTGCCAGCAGTGAAATACAGGTATTTAATAAAGCTTTCTTT. Translated, it gives CASSEIQVFNKAFF.

This clone was found once. The chain combines TRBV27 with TRBJ2-3; unclear D gene. The CDR3 runs 15 residues. With 5 bases removed from V and 4 bases from J, the gap between germline ends came to 16 bases. Germline V gives CDR1 MNHEY, CDR2 SMNVEV (reference sequence). The CDR3, as DNA: TGTGCCAGCAGTCCTCGAATACGTCTCTCAGATACGCAGTATTTT. Protein product: CASSPRIRLSDTQYF.

The chain combines TRBV19 with TRBJ2-1; D is tentatively TRBD1 or TRBD2 (5 bases each). This CDR3 is built from 13 residues. V was cut by 6 bases and J by 7 bases, with 13 bases left in between. Germline-derived CDR1 and CDR2 are LNHDA and SQIVND (reference sequence). The CDR3 reads CASSGTAGNEQFF. The CDR3 bases are TGTGCCAGTAGCGGGACGGCCGGAAATGAGCAGTTCTTC.

This rearrangement joins TRBV30 to TRBJ2-3, with 10 positions matching TRBD1. V lost 8 bases and J lost 4; bases outside the gene matches: 6. Germline CDR1 and CDR2: GTSNPN and SVGIG (reference sequence). CDR3 length equals 13 residues. CDR3 in amino acids: CAQGQGRPDTQYF. For the CDR3, the DNA is TGTGCCCAGGGACAGGGGCGCCCAGATACGCAGTATTTT.

About this clone: At one end the junction does not follow the germline gene, possibly because of a read error. This chain joins TRBV6-5 and TRBJ2-2; D is tentatively TRBD1 or TRBD2 (5 bases each). The CDR3 is made up of 15 amino acids. CDR1 and CDR2 from the germline V gene are MNHEY and SVGAGI. DNA for the CDR3: TGTGCCAGCCGTTACGGGACGACGAACACCGGGGAGCTGTTTTTT. Translation gives CASRYGTTNTGELFF.

The rearrangement joins TRBV2 to TRBJ1-5; maybe TRBD1 (6 bases). This CDR3 is built from 15 residues. Germline V lookup: CDR1 SNHLY, CDR2 FYNNEI. With 0 bases removed from V and 7 bases from J, the gap between germline ends came to 13 bases. CDR3 protein: CASSEALRGRQPQHF. Here the CDR3 DNA reads TGTGCCAGCAGTGAAGCGCTTAGGGGGAGGCAGCCCCAGCATTTT.

The rearrangement links TRBV6-6 to TRBJ1-2; TRBD1 is a possible D gene (6 bases). The CDR3 runs 14 residues. From germline, CDR1 is MNHNY and CDR2 SVGAGI (reference sequence). The V end was cut by 6 bases, the J end by 2 bases, with 13 bases between. Written as DNA, the CDR3 is TGTGCCAGCAGCCCCGGCACAGGGAACTATGGCTACACCTTC. It specifies CASSPGTGNYGYTF.

The chain joins TRBV18 to TRBJ2-1; perhaps TRBD1 as D (6 bases). The CDR3 is 17 residues long. Trimming took off 3 bases at V and 0 bases at J, with 15 bases between the two ends. Germline V gene lookup returns CDR1 KGHSH and CDR2 LQKENI. CDR3 amino acids: CASSPQTGSASYNEQFF. In DNA form, the CDR3 reads TGTGCCAGCTCACCGCAAACAGGGTCGGCCTCCTACAATGAGCAGTTCTTC.

The chain joins TRBV5-1 to TRBJ2-1, with 9 bases identical to TRBD1. Looked up from germline, CDR1 is SGHRS and CDR2 is YFSETQ. The length of the CDR3 is 15 residues. V trimming: 0 bases; J trimming: 4 bases; junction bases outside the gene matches: 2. In DNA, the CDR3 is TGCGCCAGCAGCTTGGGACAGGGGGGGTACAATGAGCAGTTCTTC. It is translated as CASSLGQGGYNEQFF.

This chain joins TRBV10-1 and TRBJ2-2; D not resolved. The length of the CDR3 is 13 residues. V was cut by 2 bases and J by 6 bases, with 7 bases left in between. Per the germline V gene, CDR1 is WNHNN and CDR2 is SYGVQD (reference sequence). The CDR3 nucleotides are TGCGCCAGCAGTGAGCGAGGCGCCGGGGAGCTGTTTTTT. It is translated as CASSERGAGELFF.